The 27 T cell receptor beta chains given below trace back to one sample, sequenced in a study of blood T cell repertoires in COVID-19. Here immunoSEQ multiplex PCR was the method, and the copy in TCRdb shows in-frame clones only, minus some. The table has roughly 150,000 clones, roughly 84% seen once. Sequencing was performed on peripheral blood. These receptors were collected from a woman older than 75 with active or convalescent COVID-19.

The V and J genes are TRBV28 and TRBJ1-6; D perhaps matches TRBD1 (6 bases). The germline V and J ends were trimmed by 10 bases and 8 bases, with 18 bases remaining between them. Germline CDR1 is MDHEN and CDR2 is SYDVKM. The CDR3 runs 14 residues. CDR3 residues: CATKGGQEHSPLHF. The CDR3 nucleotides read TGTGCCACCAAGGGGGGGCAGGAGCATTCACCCCTCCACTTT.

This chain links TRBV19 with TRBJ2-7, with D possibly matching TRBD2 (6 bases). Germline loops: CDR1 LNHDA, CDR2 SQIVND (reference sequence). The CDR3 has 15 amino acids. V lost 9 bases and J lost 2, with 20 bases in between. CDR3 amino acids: CASCPRGRGTYEQYF. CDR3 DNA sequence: TGTGCCAGCTGCCCACGGGGACGGGGGACCTACGAGCAGTACTTC.

Here the CDR3 reads CASSLLGINYGYTF. CDR3 nucleotide sequence: TGTGCCAGCAGCCTGCTCGGGATTAACTATGGCTACACCTTC. The chain recombines TRBV6-6 with TRBJ1-2; D gene uncertain. The CDR3 is made up of 14 amino acids. V was clipped by 6 bases and J by 1 base, with 12 bases between them. Germline CDR1 reads MNHNY; CDR2 reads SVGAGI (reference sequence).

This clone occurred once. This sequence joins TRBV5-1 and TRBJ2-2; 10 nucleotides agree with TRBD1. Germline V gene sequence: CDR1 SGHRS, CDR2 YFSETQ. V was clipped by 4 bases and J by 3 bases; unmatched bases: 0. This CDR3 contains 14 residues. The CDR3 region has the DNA TGCGCCAGCAGCGGGACAGGGGACACCGGGGAGCTGTTTTTT. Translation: CASSGTGDTGELFF.

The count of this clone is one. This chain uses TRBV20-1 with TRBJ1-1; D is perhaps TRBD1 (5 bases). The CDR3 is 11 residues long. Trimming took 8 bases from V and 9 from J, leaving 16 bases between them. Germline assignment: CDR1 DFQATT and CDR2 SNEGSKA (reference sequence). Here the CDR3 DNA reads TGCAGTTCCCAGGGAAACGAAAAAGCTTTCTTT. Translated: CSSQGNEKAFF.

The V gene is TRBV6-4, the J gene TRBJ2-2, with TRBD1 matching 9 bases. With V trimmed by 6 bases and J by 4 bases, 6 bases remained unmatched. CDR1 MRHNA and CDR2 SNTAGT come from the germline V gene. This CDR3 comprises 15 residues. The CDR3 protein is CASSVMTGGTGELFF. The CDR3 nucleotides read TGTGCCAGCAGCGTTATGACAGGGGGCACCGGGGAGCTGTTTTTT.

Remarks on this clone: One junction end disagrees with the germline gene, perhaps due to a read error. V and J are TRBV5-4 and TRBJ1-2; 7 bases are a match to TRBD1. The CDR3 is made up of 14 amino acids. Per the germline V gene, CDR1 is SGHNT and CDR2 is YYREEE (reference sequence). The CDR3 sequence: CASRLGQTNYGYTF. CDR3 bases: TGTGCCAGCAGGTTGGGACAGACTAACTATGGCTACACCTTC.

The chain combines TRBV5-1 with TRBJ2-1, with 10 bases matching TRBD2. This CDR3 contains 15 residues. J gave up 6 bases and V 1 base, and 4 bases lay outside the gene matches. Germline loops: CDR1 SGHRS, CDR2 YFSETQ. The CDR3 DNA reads TGCGCCAGCAGCTTGAGCCTAGCGGGAGCCAATGAGCAGTTCTTC. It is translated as CASSLSLAGANEQFF.

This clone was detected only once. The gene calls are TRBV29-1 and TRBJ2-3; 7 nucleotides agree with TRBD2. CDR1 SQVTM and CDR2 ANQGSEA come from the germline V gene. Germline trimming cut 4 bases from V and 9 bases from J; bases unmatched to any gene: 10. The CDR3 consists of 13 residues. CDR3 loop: CSVVRSGEGTQYF. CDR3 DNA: TGCAGCGTTGTAAGAAGCGGGGAAGGGACGCAGTATTTT.

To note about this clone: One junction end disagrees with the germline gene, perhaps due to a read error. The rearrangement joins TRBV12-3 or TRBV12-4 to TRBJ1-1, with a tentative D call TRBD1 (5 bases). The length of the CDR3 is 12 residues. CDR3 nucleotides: TGTGCCAGCACTTTAAGGGGCACTGAAGCTTTCTTT. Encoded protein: CASTLRGTEAFF.

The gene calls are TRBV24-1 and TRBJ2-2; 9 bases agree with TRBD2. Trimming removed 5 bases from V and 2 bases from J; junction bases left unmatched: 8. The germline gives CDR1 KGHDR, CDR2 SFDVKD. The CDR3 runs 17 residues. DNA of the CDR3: TGTGCCACCAGTGTTTCGAGCCTAGCGGGAAACACCGGGGAGCTGTTTTTT. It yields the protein CATSVSSLAGNTGELFF.

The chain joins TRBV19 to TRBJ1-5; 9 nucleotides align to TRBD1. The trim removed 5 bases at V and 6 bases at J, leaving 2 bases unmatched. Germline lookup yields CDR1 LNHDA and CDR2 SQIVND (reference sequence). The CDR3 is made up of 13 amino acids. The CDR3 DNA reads TGTGCCAGTAGTCAGGACAGGGGTCAGCCCCAGCATTTT. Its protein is CASSQDRGQPQHF.

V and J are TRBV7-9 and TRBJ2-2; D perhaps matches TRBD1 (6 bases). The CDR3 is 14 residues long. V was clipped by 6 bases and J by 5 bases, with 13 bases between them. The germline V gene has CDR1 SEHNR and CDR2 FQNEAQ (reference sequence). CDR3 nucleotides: TGTGCCAGCAGGTCGACTGGACAGACCGGGGAGCTGTTTTTT. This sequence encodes CASRSTGQTGELFF.

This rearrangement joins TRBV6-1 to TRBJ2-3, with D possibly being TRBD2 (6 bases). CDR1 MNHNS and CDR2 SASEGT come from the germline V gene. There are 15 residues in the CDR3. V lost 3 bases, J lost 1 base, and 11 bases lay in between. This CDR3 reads CASSDRWRGTDTQYF. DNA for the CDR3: TGTGCCAGCAGTGATCGATGGAGGGGCACAGATACGCAGTATTTT.

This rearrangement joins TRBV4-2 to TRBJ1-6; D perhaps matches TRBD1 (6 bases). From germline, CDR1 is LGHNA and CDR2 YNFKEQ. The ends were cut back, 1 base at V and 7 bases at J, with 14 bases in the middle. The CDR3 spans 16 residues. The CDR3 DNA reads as TGTGCCAGCAGCCAAGCCAGTCGACAGGAGAATTCACCCCTCCACTTT. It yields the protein CASSQASRQENSPLHF.

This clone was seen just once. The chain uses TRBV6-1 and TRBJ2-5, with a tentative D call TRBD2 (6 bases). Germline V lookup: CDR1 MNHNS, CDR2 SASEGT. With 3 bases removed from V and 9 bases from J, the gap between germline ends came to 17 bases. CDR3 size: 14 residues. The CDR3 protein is CASSELGVGGAQYF. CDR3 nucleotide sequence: TGTGCCAGCAGTGAGCTGGGGGTCGGAGGGGCCCAGTACTTC.

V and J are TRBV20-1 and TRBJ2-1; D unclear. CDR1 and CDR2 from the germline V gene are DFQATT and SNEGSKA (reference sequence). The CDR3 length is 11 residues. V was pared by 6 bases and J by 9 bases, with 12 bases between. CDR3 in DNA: TGCAGTGCCCGTAGTACTGTTGAGCAGTTCTTC. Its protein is CSARSTVEQFF.

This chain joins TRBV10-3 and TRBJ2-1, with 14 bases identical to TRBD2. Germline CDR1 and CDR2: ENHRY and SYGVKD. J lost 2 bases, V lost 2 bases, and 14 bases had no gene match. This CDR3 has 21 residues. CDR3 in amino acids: CAISEVEGGTSGSKTYNEQFF. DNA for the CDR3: TGTGCCATCAGTGAGGTGGAGGGAGGGACTAGCGGGAGTAAGACCTACAATGAGCAGTTCTTC.

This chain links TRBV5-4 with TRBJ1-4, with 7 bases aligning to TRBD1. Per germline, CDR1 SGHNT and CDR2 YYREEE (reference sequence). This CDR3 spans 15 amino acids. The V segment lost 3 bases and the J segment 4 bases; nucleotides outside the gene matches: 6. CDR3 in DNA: TGTGCCAGCAGCTCCCGGACAGGCTTTAATGAAAAACTGTTTTTT. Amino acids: CASSSRTGFNEKLFF. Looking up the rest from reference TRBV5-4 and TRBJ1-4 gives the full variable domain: ETGVTQSPTHLIKTRGQQVTLRCSSQSGHNTVSWYQQALGQGPQFIFQYYREEENGRGNFPPRFSGLQFPNYSSELNVNALELDDSALYLCASSSRTGFNEKLFFGSGTQLSVL.

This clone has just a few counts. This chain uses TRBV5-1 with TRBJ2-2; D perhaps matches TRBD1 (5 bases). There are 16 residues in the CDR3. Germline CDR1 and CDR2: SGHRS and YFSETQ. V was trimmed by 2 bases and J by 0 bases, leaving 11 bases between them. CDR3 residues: CASSLGAGPNTGELFF. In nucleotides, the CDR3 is TGCGCCAGCAGCTTAGGTGCAGGGCCGAACACCGGGGAGCTGTTTTTT. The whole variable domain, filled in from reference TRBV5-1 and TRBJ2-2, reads KAGVTQTPRYLIKTRGQQVTLSCSPISGHRSVSWYQQTPGQGLQFLFEYFSETQRNKGNFPGRFSGRQFSNSRSEMNVSTLELGDSALYLCASSLGAGPNTGELFFGEGSRLTVL.

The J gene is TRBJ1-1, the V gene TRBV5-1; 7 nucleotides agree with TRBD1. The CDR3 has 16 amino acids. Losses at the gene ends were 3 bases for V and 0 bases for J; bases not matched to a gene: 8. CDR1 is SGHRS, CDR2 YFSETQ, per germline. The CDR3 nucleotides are TGCGCCAGCAGCTCCCAGACAGGGTCCATGAACACTGAAGCTTTCTTT. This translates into CASSSQTGSMNTEAFF.

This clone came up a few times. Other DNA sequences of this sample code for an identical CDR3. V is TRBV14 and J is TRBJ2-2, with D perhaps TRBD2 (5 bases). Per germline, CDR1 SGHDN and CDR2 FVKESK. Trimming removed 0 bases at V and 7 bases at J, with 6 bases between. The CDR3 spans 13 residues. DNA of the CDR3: TGTGCCAGCAGCCAAGATCGGGGCGGGGAGCTGTTTTTT. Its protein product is CASSQDRGGELFF.

CDR3 coding DNA: TGCGCCAGCAGCTTGGGTACGGTTGCGGACAGAAACACCATATATTTT. Residues: CASSLGTVADRNTIYF. J is TRBJ1-3 and V is TRBV5-1, with a possible D match to TRBD1 (5 bases). The CDR3 length is 16 residues. The V and J ends lost 0 bases and 5 bases respectively, with 15 bases between them. Germline V gene lookup returns CDR1 SGHRS and CDR2 YFSETQ.

CDR3 sequence: CASSSWGQGSSGANVLTF. The DNA for the CDR3 is TGTGCCAGCAGCTCATGGGGACAGGGAAGCTCTGGGGCCAACGTCCTGACTTTC. The rearrangement joins TRBV7-9 to TRBJ2-6; TRBD1 aligns across 9 bases. CDR3 length: 18 residues. Germline V gene data show CDR1 as SEHNR and CDR2 as FQNEAQ (reference sequence). Unmatched junction bases numbered 7, after V lost 4 bases and J lost 0 bases.

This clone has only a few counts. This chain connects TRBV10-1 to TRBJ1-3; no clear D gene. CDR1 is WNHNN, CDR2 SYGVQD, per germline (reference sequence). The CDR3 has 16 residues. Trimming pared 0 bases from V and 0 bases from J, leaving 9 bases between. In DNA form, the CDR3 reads TGCGCCAGCAGTGAGTCTGGAACAGTCTCTGGAAACACCATATATTTT. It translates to CASSESGTVSGNTIYF.

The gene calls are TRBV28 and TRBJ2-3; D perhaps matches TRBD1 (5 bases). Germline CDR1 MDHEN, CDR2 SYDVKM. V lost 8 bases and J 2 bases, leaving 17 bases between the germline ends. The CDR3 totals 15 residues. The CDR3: CASGVMKTDTDTQYF. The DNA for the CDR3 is TGTGCCAGCGGGGTAATGAAGACAGACACAGATACGCAGTATTTT. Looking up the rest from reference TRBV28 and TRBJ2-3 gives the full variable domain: DVKVTQSSRYLVKRTGEKVFLECVQDMDHENMFWYRQDPGLGLRLIYFSYDVKMKEKGDIPEGYSVSREKKERFSLILESASTNQTSMYLCASGVMKTDTDTQYFGPGTRLTVL.

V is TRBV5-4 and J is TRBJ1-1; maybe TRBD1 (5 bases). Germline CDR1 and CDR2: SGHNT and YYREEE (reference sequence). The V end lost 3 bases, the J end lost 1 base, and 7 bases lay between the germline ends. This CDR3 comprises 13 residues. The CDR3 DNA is TGTGCCAGCAGCTACGGACAGAACACTGAAGCTTTCTTT. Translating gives CASSYGQNTEAFF.